A single sample gave rise to the 26 T cell receptor beta chains below, sequenced in a study of CD8+ T cells in alopecia areata. Isolated RNA was reverse transcribed into cDNA used as the sequencing template. Clones were read by immunoSEQ multiplex PCR, and TCRdb kept only the in-frame ones, dropping some. Of roughly 20,000 clones listed, less than 70% are singletons. Collected material from alopecia areata patients comprised lesional scalp punch biopsies and peripheral blood. The specimen comprised skin, sampled at week 0. The source is a human donor with alopecia areata.

The rearrangement uses TRBV14 and TRBJ1-1; possible D gene TRBD1, 5 bases. V dropped 1 base and J dropped 6 bases, with 6 bases sitting between them. CDR1 SGHDN and CDR2 FVKESK come from the germline V gene. The CDR3 has 12 amino acids. The CDR3 DNA reads TGTGCCAGCAGCCAAGGGGGGGCTGAAGCTTTCTTT. This gives the protein CASSQGGAEAFF.

In DNA, the CDR3 is TGTGCCAGCAGCTCGGGACAGGGGGGAAACACCATATATTTT. Amino acid sequence: CASSSGQGGNTIYF. The chain uses TRBV7-2 and TRBJ1-3, with 10 positions matching TRBD1. After removal of 4 bases from V and 4 bases from J, the junction contained 1 base not matched to a gene. This CDR3 is 14 amino acids long. Germline loops: CDR1 SGHTA, CDR2 FQGNSA. Full variable domain (rest looked up from reference TRBV7-2 and TRBJ1-3): GAGVSQSPSNKVTEKGKDVELRCDPISGHTALYWYRQSLGQGLEFLIYFQGNSAPDKSGLPSDRFSAERTGGSVSTLTIQRTQQEDSAVYLCASSSGQGGNTIYFGEGSWLTVV.

This clone has more than one count but fewer than ten. The gene calls are TRBV6-5 and TRBJ1-5, with D possibly being TRBD1 (6 bases). Germline V lookup: CDR1 MNHEY, CDR2 SVGAGI. With 0 bases removed from V and 7 bases from J, the gap between germline ends came to 10 bases. This CDR3 region has 14 residues. DNA for the CDR3: TGTGCCAGCAGTTACTCGAGGGGGGGGCAGCCCCAGCATTTT. This codes for CASSYSRGGQPQHF.

V usage is TRBV6-6 and J usage is TRBJ2-5; 8 bases agree with TRBD2. The germline gives CDR1 MNHNY, CDR2 SVGAGI (reference sequence). V shed 10 bases and J 5 bases; nucleotides not matched to a gene: 15. The CDR3 has 15 amino acids. CDR3 DNA: TGTGCCACCCGTATTGGGGGGCGGGGGGCCGAGACCCAGTACTTC. This sequence encodes CATRIGGRGAETQYF.

This clone was found a few times. J is TRBJ1-2 and V is TRBV6-1; D uncertain. Germline CDR1 reads MNHNS; CDR2 reads SASEGT. The CDR3 covers 13 residues. Trimming cost V 2 bases and J 6 bases, with 10 bases left between them. The CDR3 DNA follows: TGTGCCAGCAGTGAACACGGGAGGGATGGCTACACCTTC. It specifies CASSEHGRDGYTF.

V is TRBV10-2 and J is TRBJ2-1; the match to TRBD2 covers 13 bases. V was pared by 6 bases and J by 10 bases, with 3 bases of the junction left unmatched. The germline gives CDR1 WSHSY, CDR2 SAAADI. The length of the CDR3 is 13 residues. CDR3 nucleotide sequence: TGCGCCAGCAGACTAGCGGGGGGGCGCGAGCAGTTCTTC. Protein sequence: CASRLAGGREQFF.

The V gene is TRBV10-2, the J gene TRBJ1-5; 8 bases map to TRBD1. J gave up 3 bases and V 7 bases, and 5 bases lay outside the gene matches. The germline gives CDR1 WSHSY, CDR2 SAAADI. The CDR3 sequence is 14 residues long. This chain's CDR3 is CASKSGQDNQPQHF. DNA of the CDR3: TGCGCCAGCAAGTCGGGACAGGACAATCAGCCCCAGCATTTT.

This clone was recorded a few times. The genes are TRBV18 and TRBJ2-7, with D possibly TRBD1 on 5 matching bases. V was pared by 2 bases and J by 1 base, with 15 bases between. The CDR3 has 16 residues. The germline CDR1 and CDR2 sequences are KGHSH and LQKENI. The CDR3 here is CASSPGRASLSYEQYF. CDR3 sequence (DNA): TGTGCCAGCTCACCAGGCAGGGCCAGTTTGTCCTACGAGCAGTACTTC.

The genes are TRBV7-3 and TRBJ1-1; D uncertain. The CDR3 totals 15 residues. Per the germline V gene, CDR1 is SGHTA and CDR2 is FQGTGA. Trimming removed 5 bases from V and 1 base from J, with 14 bases in between. CDR3 sequence (DNA): TGTGCCAGCAGCCTGACGGGCGGGCCGAACACTGAAGCTTTCTTT. This translates into CASSLTGGPNTEAFF.

This rearrangement joins TRBV7-2 to TRBJ2-1, with D tentatively TRBD1 (6 bases). The CDR3 totals 12 residues. Trimming took 11 bases from V and 8 from J, leaving 16 bases between them. CDR1 is SGHTA, CDR2 FQGNSA, per germline. The CDR3 sequence is CAAAGEGDEQFF. The CDR3 DNA reads as TGTGCCGCGGCAGGGGAAGGAGATGAGCAGTTCTTC. The full variable domain, its missing parts supplied by reference TRBV7-2 and TRBJ2-1, is GAGVSQSPSNKVTEKGKDVELRCDPISGHTALYWYRQSLGQGLEFLIYFQGNSAPDKSGLPSDRFSAERTGGSVSTLTIQRTQQEDSAVYLCAAAGEGDEQFFGPGTRLTVL.

This chain links TRBV4-3 with TRBJ1-1; a possible D gene is TRBD1 (6 bases). The germline gives CDR1 LGHNA, CDR2 YSLEER. The CDR3 totals 17 residues. V was clipped by 4 bases and J by 12 bases, with 30 bases between them. CDR3 DNA sequence: TGCGCCAGCAGCCCCCCCATACTATTAGGGGGACCGCCAAAGCCTTTCTTT. As protein: CASSPPILLGGPPKPFF.

In this sample, this clone turned up a few times. The chain links TRBV7-3 to TRBJ2-7, with D maybe TRBD2 (7 bases). Germline V gene sequence: CDR1 SGHTA, CDR2 FQGTGA. This CDR3 comprises 15 residues. The germline V and J ends were trimmed by 2 bases and 0 bases, with 11 bases remaining between them. CDR3 protein: CASSLGGGRSYEQYF. As DNA, the CDR3 is TGTGCCAGCAGCTTAGGCGGGGGCCGCTCCTACGAGCAGTACTTC.

The J gene is TRBJ1-2, the V gene TRBV7-9, with 9 bases aligning to TRBD1. V lost 5 bases and J lost 8; bases outside the gene matches: 12. CDR3 length: 15 amino acids. Germline V gives CDR1 SEHNR, CDR2 FQNEAQ (reference sequence). The CDR3 DNA reads TGTGCCAGCAGCCCCCGATACAGGGGGCGGGGGGGCTACACCTTC. The encoded protein is CASSPRYRGRGGYTF.

The gene calls are TRBV7-2 and TRBJ2-3; no definite D call. The CDR3 length is 16 residues. Germline-derived CDR1 and CDR2 are SGHTA and FQGNSA. V was clipped by 5 bases and J by 4 bases, with 19 bases between them. CDR3 amino acids: CASSPPGPRSADTQYF. The CDR3 DNA reads TGTGCCAGCAGCCCGCCGGGCCCCCGGTCGGCAGATACGCAGTATTTT.

V is TRBV10-3 and J is TRBJ2-2; 10 bases are a match to TRBD1. This CDR3 contains 14 residues. Germline V lookup: CDR1 ENHRY, CDR2 SYGVKD. The J segment lost 9 bases and the V segment lost 10 bases, leaving 11 bases of the junction unmatched. In DNA, the CDR3 is TGTGCCACGTCCCGGGACAGGGGTCACCGGGAGCTGTTTTTT. As protein: CATSRDRGHRELFF.

The chain uses TRBV10-3 and TRBJ2-3; D is perhaps TRBD1 or TRBD2 (5 bases each). The length of the CDR3 is 17 residues. The V end lost 0 bases, the J end lost 0 bases, and 13 bases lay between the germline ends. From germline, CDR1 is ENHRY and CDR2 SYGVKD. This CDR3 is CAISESGWGRSTDTQYF. In DNA form, the CDR3 reads TGTGCCATCAGTGAGTCTGGTTGGGGACGGAGCACAGATACGCAGTATTTT.

This chain connects TRBV6-6 to TRBJ2-3; D not certain. This CDR3 has 12 residues. Germline V gene lookup returns CDR1 MNHNY and CDR2 SVGAGI (reference sequence). V lost 0 bases and J lost 6, with 4 bases in between. The CDR3 bases are TGTGCCAGCAGTTACTCGAAGGATACGCAGTATTTT. Protein: CASSYSKDTQYF.

The chain couples TRBV28 to TRBJ2-5; 10 bases agree with TRBD1. From germline, CDR1 is MDHEN and CDR2 SYDVKM. CDR3 length: 15 amino acids. The V segment lost 6 bases and the J segment 5 bases; nucleotides outside the gene matches: 9. This CDR3 reads CASSTTGGGSETQYF. In DNA, the CDR3 is TGTGCCAGCAGCACGACAGGGGGCGGTTCGGAGACCCAGTACTTC.

About this clone: A read error may be the cause here, since a much bigger clone is one base away. This rearrangement joins TRBV4-2 to TRBJ1-1; 8 bases line up with TRBD1. The germline V gene encodes CDR1 LGHNA and CDR2 YNFKEQ. CDR3 length equals 15 residues. V shed 1 base, J shed 7 bases, and the junction held 8 bases outside the gene matches. The CDR3 coding sequence is TGTGCCAGCAGCCAAGGGGCGACAGGGGCCTATGAAGCTTTCTTT. Protein sequence: CASSQGATGAYEAFF.

There are a few counts of this clone. The chain carries TRBV5-4 and TRBJ2-1; 8 bases fit TRBD2. Germline CDR1 SGHNT, CDR2 YYREEE (reference sequence). The trim removed 2 bases at V and 8 bases at J, leaving 9 bases unmatched. This CDR3 comprises 15 residues. The DNA of the CDR3 is TGTGCCAGCAGCTTAACTAGCGGCGGGGCCCATGAGCAGTTCTTC. Translating gives CASSLTSGGAHEQFF. Combining the CDR3 with reference TRBV5-4 and TRBJ2-1 gives the whole variable domain ETGVTQSPTHLIKTRGQQVTLRCSSQSGHNTVSWYQQALGQGPQFIFQYYREEENGRGNFPPRFSGLQFPNYSSELNVNALELDDSALYLCASSLTSGGAHEQFFGPGTRLTVL.

The V gene is TRBV27, the J gene TRBJ1-2; 7 bases align to TRBD1. This CDR3 comprises 15 residues. Looked up from germline, CDR1 is MNHEY and CDR2 is SMNVEV (reference sequence). Trimming at V came to 6 bases and at J to 5 bases, leaving 12 bases not matched to a gene. As DNA, the CDR3 is TGTGCCAGCAGCGCCCTACGACAGGGCCATTATGGCTACACCTTC. Protein product: CASSALRQGHYGYTF.

The V and J genes are TRBV7-2 and TRBJ1-5; D possibly corresponds to TRBD1 (5 bases). Germline CDR1 SGHTA, CDR2 FQGNSA. V dropped 5 bases and J dropped 9 bases, with 17 bases sitting between them. This CDR3 has 14 residues. The CDR3 DNA follows: TGTGCCAGCAGCCCGGGGGGGGACGCCCGGCCCCAGCATTTT. Its translation: CASSPGGDARPQHF.

As to this clone: The junction and the germline gene differ at one end; a read error may be behind it. The chain combines TRBV7-9 with TRBJ1-2, with D uncertain. This CDR3 has 15 amino acids. The germline V gene has CDR1 SEHNR and CDR2 FQNEAQ (reference sequence). The CDR3: CASSQDPRNPYGYTF. CDR3 bases: TGCGCCAGCAGCCAAGATCCCAGGAATCCTTATGGCTACACCTTC.

The chain couples TRBV2 to TRBJ2-1; TRBD1 matches at 11 bases. The junction had 5 bases not matched to a gene; V was cut back by 10 bases and J by 6 bases. CDR3 length equals 13 residues. Germline CDR1 and CDR2: SNHLY and FYNNEI. DNA of the CDR3: TGTGCCAACCCGGGACAGGGGGTCAATGAGCAGTTCTTC. Amino acid sequence: CANPGQGVNEQFF.

The chain employs TRBV27 and TRBJ1-6; TRBD1 matches at 7 bases. J lost 7 bases, V lost 6 bases, and 9 bases had no gene match. This CDR3 contains 15 residues. The germline CDR1 and CDR2 sequences are MNHEY and SMNVEV (reference sequence). CDR3 region: CASRGRDSLNSPLHF. The CDR3 DNA is TGTGCCAGCAGGGGCCGGGACAGCCTCAATTCACCCCTCCACTTT.

The chain combines TRBV10-2 with TRBJ1-5, with D unresolved. The germline V and J ends were trimmed by 4 bases and 3 bases, with 7 bases remaining between them. Per the germline V gene, CDR1 is WSHSY and CDR2 is SAAADI. The CDR3 extends over 13 amino acids. CDR3: CASSGGFNQPQHF. CDR3 DNA sequence: TGCGCCAGCAGTGGAGGGTTCAATCAGCCCCAGCATTTT.